This T cell receptor (beta chain) was sequenced for a study of CD8+ T cells in alopecia areata. Germline CDR1 GTSNPN, CDR2 SVGIG (reference sequence). This CDR3 spans 13 amino acids. The J segment lost 8 bases and the V segment lost 0 bases, leaving 2 bases of the junction unmatched. Reverse transcription of extracted RNA yielded cDNA, which provided the sequencing template. Clones were sequenced by immunoSEQ multiplex PCR, and TCRdb holds only the in-frame ones, with some missing. The sample comprises about 150,000 clones, around 50% of which are singletons, and about 6.3% rests with the top ten. The clonotype originates from a human donor with alopecia areata. The chain carries TRBV30 and TRBJ1-4; 8 bases are a match to TRBD1. Material for sequencing was CD4+ T cells sorted from blood. DNA of the CDR3: TGTGCCTGGAGTGTATGGACAGGGGAAAAACTGTTTTTT. Its protein is CAWSVWTGEKLFF.